Shown below are 30 T cell receptor beta chains from a single sample sequenced in a study of spatial heterogeneity in lung cancer. TCRdb re-called the 5' RACE reads with MiXCR, one entry per CDR3 protein. This sample yields 900 to 1,200 distinct CDR3 sequences, of which about 6.4% are seen a single time; 13% belongs to the top ten. The time point was: sample taken at primary tumor resection. Whole RNA came from tumor, nontumor lung or frozen PBMC and was sequenced without being sorted. This sample comprised normal lung tissue next to the tumor, obtained at surgery. These receptors all come from a male donor with early-stage non-small cell lung cancer.

J is TRBJ2-7 and V is TRBV20-1, with D maybe TRBD2 (8 bases). CDR3 length: 14 amino acids. The ends were cut back, 5 bases at V and 4 bases at J, with 18 bases in the middle. Germline V CDR1 and CDR2: DFQATT, SNEGSKA (reference sequence). DNA for the CDR3: TGCAGTGCTGAGGGGGTAGCGGGACAGTACGAGCAGTACTTC. Its protein is CSAEGVAGQYEQYF.

Within the sample, this clonotype is large. The V call is TRBV23-1, the J call TRBJ2-7, with 12 bases that match TRBD2. TRBV23-1 is labeled an ORF, and its function is uncertain. V shed 0 bases and J 2 bases; nucleotides not matched to a gene: 5. The CDR3 covers 17 residues. The DNA for the CDR3 is TGCGCCAGCAGTCAATCGCTAGCGGGGGGGCTCGCCTACGAGCAGTACTTC. It yields the protein CASSQSLAGGLAYEQYF.

This clonotype is medium-sized in the sample. V is TRBV5-6 and J is TRBJ2-7, with 11 bases aligning to TRBD2. V gave up 1 base and J gave up 1 base; unmatched junction bases: 7. The CDR3 is 17 residues long. CDR1 is SGHDT and CDR2 is YYEEEE in the germline V gene. The CDR3 nucleotides read TGTGCCAGCAGCTTGAGGCTAGCGGGGGGTGAATCCTACGAGCAGTACTTC. Translation gives CASSLRLAGGESYEQYF.

In this sample, this clonotype turned up many times. The chain couples TRBV23-1 to TRBJ1-4, with D possibly TRBD1 on 5 matching bases. TRBV23-1 is given ORF status, its function remaining uncertain. This CDR3 spans 15 amino acids. V was clipped by 0 bases and J by 6 bases, with 11 bases between them. CDR3 loop: CASSQSSTVDEKLFF. CDR3 in DNA: TGCGCCAGCAGTCAATCGTCGACAGTCGATGAAAAACTGTTTTTT.

Relative to its sample, this clonotype is large. The gene calls are TRBV5-4 and TRBJ2-7; 7 bases line up with TRBD1. V trimming: 4 bases; J trimming: 2 bases; junction bases outside the gene matches: 3. Germline values: CDR1 SGHNT, CDR2 YYREEE (reference sequence). There are 13 residues in the CDR3. CDR3 DNA sequence: TGTGCCAGCAGCCCGCAGGGGGCCTACGAGCAGTACTTC. Residues: CASSPQGAYEQYF.

By share, this clonotype counts as medium-sized. The V call is TRBV27, the J call TRBJ2-5, with unresolved D. Looked up from germline, CDR1 is MNHEY and CDR2 is SMNVEV (reference sequence). The length of the CDR3 is 16 residues. V was clipped by 7 bases and J by 2 bases, with 20 bases between them. CDR3 nucleotide sequence: TGTGCCAGCACCCCCAACGGGCTGGGGAAACAAGAGACCCAGTACTTC. Residues: CASTPNGLGKQETQYF.

This clonotype is medium-sized in the sample. This chain connects TRBV7-2 to TRBJ2-3; D perhaps matches TRBD2 (5 bases). V dropped 3 bases and J dropped 5 bases, with 15 bases sitting between them. From germline, CDR1 is SGHTA and CDR2 FQGNSA. The CDR3 is 15 residues long. The CDR3 DNA reads as TGTGCCAGCAGCTTTGGCGGGCCAGCCGGAGATACGCAGTATTTT. This encodes CASSFGGPAGDTQYF.

By its share, this clonotype is large. The chain employs TRBV5-1 and TRBJ1-1; TRBD1 is a possible D gene (5 bases). The CDR3 covers 11 residues. Germline loops: CDR1 SGHRS, CDR2 YFSETQ. V was shortened by 7 bases and J by 5 bases, with 9 bases between the two germline ends. CDR3 DNA sequence: TGCGCCAGCCAGAGGGGTACTGAAGCTTTCTTT. Translation: CASQRGTEAFF.

Within the sample, this clonotype is large. V gene TRBV29-1 combines with J gene TRBJ1-2; D not certain. This CDR3 spans 13 amino acids. Per germline, CDR1 SQVTM and CDR2 ANQGSEA. V lost 6 bases and J 1 base, leaving 12 bases between the germline ends. The CDR3: CSVKVGDNYGYTF. DNA for the CDR3: TGCAGCGTAAAAGTCGGGGATAACTATGGCTACACCTTC. The variable domain in full, completed from reference TRBV29-1 and TRBJ1-2, reads SAVISQKPSRDICQRGTSLTIQCQVDSQVTMMFWYRQQPGQSLTLIATANQGSEATYESGFVIDKFPISRPNLTFSTLTVSNMSPEDSSIYLCSVKVGDNYGYTFGSGTRLTVV.

The chain carries TRBV5-4 and TRBJ2-2; D is uncertain. Germline V lookup: CDR1 SGHNT, CDR2 YYREEE (reference sequence). V was shortened by 5 bases and J by 9 bases, with 14 bases between the two germline ends. This CDR3 is 13 amino acids long. For the CDR3, the DNA is TGTGCCAGCAGTTCGGACGGCAATCGGGAGCTGTTTTTT. The encoded protein is CASSSDGNRELFF.

By proportion, this clonotype is large (0.1 to 1%). The chain couples TRBV19 to TRBJ2-1; unclear D gene. Trimming removed 5 bases from V and 0 bases from J, with 17 bases in between. CDR1 is LNHDA, CDR2 SQIVND, per germline (reference sequence). The CDR3 runs to 17 residues. CDR3 in DNA: TGTGCCAGTAGTGCCCCTTTCGGTTCGAGCTCCTACAATGAGCAGTTCTTC. Translating gives CASSAPFGSSSYNEQFF. The whole variable domain, filled in from reference TRBV19 and TRBJ2-1, reads DGGITQSPKYLFRKEGQNVTLSCEQNLNHDAMYWYRQDPGQGLRLIYYSQIVNDFQKGDIAEGYSVSREKKESFPLTVTSAQKNPTAFYLCASSAPFGSSSYNEQFFGPGTRLTVL.

By share, this clonotype counts as medium-sized. The rearrangement uses TRBV7-2 and TRBJ2-7; 9 bases align to TRBD2. Per the germline V gene, CDR1 is SGHTA and CDR2 is FQGNSA. The CDR3 spans 14 residues. V shed 7 bases and J 7 bases; nucleotides not matched to a gene: 11. The CDR3 spells CASTIVAGVGEQYF. CDR3 nucleotides: TGTGCCAGCACTATAGTAGCGGGAGTGGGGGAGCAGTACTTC.

Sample share makes this clonotype medium-sized. The chain has TRBV4-2 and TRBJ2-5; 11 bases line up with TRBD2. V dropped 0 bases and J dropped 5; count of bases not matched to a gene: 14. The CDR3 loop spans 19 amino acids. CDR1 and CDR2 from the germline V gene are LGHNA and YNFKEQ. CDR3 DNA: TGTGCCAGCAGCCAAGAAGGTGGGGGACTAGCGGTCGGGGAGGAGACCCAGTACTTC. The encoded protein is CASSQEGGGLAVGEETQYF.

The table lists this clonotype with a few counts. The chain carries TRBV3-1 and TRBJ2-3; tentatively, D is TRBD2 (6 bases). Germline assignment: CDR1 LGHDT and CDR2 YNNKEL (reference sequence). The germline V and J ends were trimmed by 3 bases and 3 bases, with 10 bases remaining between them. The CDR3 consists of 14 residues. The CDR3 loop reads CASSQEGLTDTQYF. In DNA, the CDR3 is TGTGCCAGCAGCCAGGAGGGGCTAACAGATACGCAGTATTTT.

By sample fraction, this clonotype is medium-sized. This chain links TRBV5-6 with TRBJ1-2, with 7 bases aligning to TRBD1. Germline values: CDR1 SGHDT, CDR2 YYEEEE. This CDR3 comprises 15 residues. Unmatched junction bases numbered 13, after V lost 4 bases and J lost 7 bases. The chain's CDR3 is CASSPTPGQRGGYTF. The CDR3 region has the DNA TGTGCCAGCAGCCCGACTCCGGGACAGAGAGGTGGCTACACCTTC.

This clonotype is medium-sized (0.01 to 0.1%) by share. The J gene is TRBJ2-5, the V gene TRBV12-3 or TRBV12-4, with unresolved D. CDR3 length equals 14 residues. V was trimmed by 3 bases and J by 2 bases, leaving 10 bases between them. In DNA, the CDR3 is TGTGCCAGCAGTTTGGATCGGCATCAAGAGACCCAGTACTTC. This sequence encodes CASSLDRHQETQYF.

In this sample, this clonotype is medium-sized. V gene TRBV7-9 combines with J gene TRBJ2-1; 14 bases line up with TRBD2. Trimming cost V 5 bases and J 6 bases; bases outside gene matches: 6. Germline V gives CDR1 SEHNR, CDR2 FQNEAQ (reference sequence). The CDR3 is made up of 16 amino acids. The CDR3 bases are TGTGCCAGCAGCCCGACTAGCGGGAGGGCGGGCAATGAGCAGTTCTTC. This translates into CASSPTSGRAGNEQFF.

By sample share, this clonotype is large. The rearrangement joins TRBV4-3 to TRBJ2-1, with a weak D call TRBD2 (5 bases). Trimming stripped 2 bases from V and 7 bases from J, with 9 bases between. CDR3 length equals 13 residues. CDR1 is LGHNA and CDR2 is YSLEER in the germline V gene. CDR3 residues: CASSQRRGNEQFF. The CDR3 bases are TGCGCCAGCAGCCAAAGAAGAGGGAATGAGCAGTTCTTC.

By share, this clonotype counts as medium-sized. The V gene is TRBV7-3, the J gene TRBJ2-3; 7 positions agree with TRBD1. The CDR3 has 15 amino acids. V dropped 5 bases and J dropped 4; count of bases not matched to a gene: 9. In germline, CDR1 is SGHTA, CDR2 FQGTGA. The CDR3 DNA follows: TGTGCCAGCAGCCCGACAGGGTTCGGGTCAGATACGCAGTATTTT. It translates to CASSPTGFGSDTQYF. Full variable domain (rest looked up from reference TRBV7-3 and TRBJ2-3): GAGVSQTPSNKVTEKGKYVELRCDPISGHTALYWYRQSLGQGPEFLIYFQGTGAADDSGLPNDRFFAVRPEGSVSTLKIQRTERGDSAVYLCASSPTGFGSDTQYFGPGTRLTVL.

The V and J genes are TRBV3-1 and TRBJ2-3, with unresolved D. Trimming stripped 0 bases from V and 0 bases from J, with 10 bases between. The CDR3 contains 16 residues. Germline V gene lookup returns CDR1 LGHDT and CDR2 YNNKEL (reference sequence). The CDR3 DNA sequence: TGTGCCAGCAGCCAAGACAGTTCGGCCAGCACAGATACGCAGTATTTT. Its translation: CASSQDSSASTDTQYF.

This clonotype is categorized as medium-sized. The J gene is TRBJ1-2, the V gene TRBV20-1; no definite D call. Per the germline V gene, CDR1 is DFQATT and CDR2 is SNEGSKA (reference sequence). The CDR3 spans 13 residues. V was clipped by 0 bases and J by 4 bases, with 9 bases between them. The CDR3 DNA reads as TGCAGTGCTAGAGATTTGGGTATCTATGGCTACACCTTC. As protein: CSARDLGIYGYTF.

By share, this clonotype ranks as medium-sized. The genes are TRBV10-3 and TRBJ2-1; 12 nucleotides match TRBD2. The CDR3 covers 15 residues. V was clipped by 2 bases and J by 7 bases; unmatched bases: 3. Per germline, CDR1 ENHRY and CDR2 SYGVKD. The CDR3, as DNA: TGTGCCATCAGTGAGGGGACTAGCGGGCCGAATGAGCAGTTCTTC. Amino acid sequence: CAISEGTSGPNEQFF.

This clonotype is deemed medium-sized. The gene calls are TRBV19 and TRBJ1-5; TRBD1 agrees at 10 bases. This CDR3 spans 14 amino acids. Trimming removed 6 bases from V and 2 bases from J; junction bases left unmatched: 1. The germline V gene has CDR1 LNHDA and CDR2 SQIVND (reference sequence). The CDR3 DNA reads as TGTGCCAGTAGCGGGACAGGGGGCAATCAGCCCCAGCATTTT. Its translation: CASSGTGGNQPQHF.

V gene TRBV24-1 combines with J gene TRBJ2-1, with TRBD1 matching over 11 bases. This CDR3 is built from 16 residues. Trimming removed 4 bases from V and 5 bases from J; junction bases left unmatched: 6. The germline gives CDR1 KGHDR, CDR2 SFDVKD. The chain's CDR3 is CATSDPGTGGHNEQFF. CDR3 DNA sequence: TGTGCCACCAGTGACCCCGGGACAGGGGGACACAATGAGCAGTTCTTC.

This clonotype is categorized as medium-sized (0.01 to 0.1%). The rearrangement joins TRBV18 to TRBJ2-7, with 9 bases lining up with TRBD2. This CDR3 is 16 amino acids long. J gave up 0 bases and V 3 bases, and 6 bases lay outside the gene matches. Per germline, CDR1 KGHSH and CDR2 LQKENI. CDR3 residues: CASSPTIAGASYEQYF. CDR3 bases: TGTGCCAGCTCACCGACTATAGCGGGAGCCTCCTACGAGCAGTACTTC.

This clonotype ranks as medium-sized (0.01 to 0.1%). The chain uses TRBV27 and TRBJ2-7; 7 bases fit TRBD2. The CDR3 extends over 13 amino acids. The V gene end was trimmed by 5 bases and the J gene end by 5 bases; junction bases not matched to a gene: 6. CDR1 and CDR2 (germline): MNHEY, SMNVEV (reference sequence). The CDR3 DNA reads as TGTGCCAGCAGTCGAGCGGGACTCCACGAGCAGTACTTC. This encodes CASSRAGLHEQYF.

This clonotype is medium-sized within its sample. J is TRBJ2-7 and V is TRBV28, with 7 positions matching TRBD1. This CDR3 comprises 12 residues. Germline V gene lookup returns CDR1 MDHEN and CDR2 SYDVKM. V shed 7 bases and J 10 bases; nucleotides not matched to a gene: 10. CDR3 sequence: CASTTLRGRQYF. CDR3 DNA: TGTGCCAGCACCACCCTTAGGGGGCGTCAGTACTTC. The variable domain in full, completed from reference TRBV28 and TRBJ2-7, reads DVKVTQSSRYLVKRTGEKVFLECVQDMDHENMFWYRQDPGLGLRLIYFSYDVKMKEKGDIPEGYSVSREKKERFSLILESASTNQTSMYLCASTTLRGRQYFGPGTRLTVT.

This clonotype was counted ten times or more. The chain is built from TRBV19 and TRBJ2-6; D gene unclear. Germline V gene data show CDR1 as LNHDA and CDR2 as SQIVND (reference sequence). With 1 base removed from V and 1 base from J, the gap between germline ends came to 8 bases. The CDR3 totals 16 residues. The CDR3 bases are TGTGCCAGTAGTATAGGGGTTTTATCTGGGGCCAACGTCCTGACTTTC. It encodes CASSIGVLSGANVLTF. Full variable domain (missing parts from reference TRBV19 and TRBJ2-6): DGGITQSPKYLFRKEGQNVTLSCEQNLNHDAMYWYRQDPGQGLRLIYYSQIVNDFQKGDIAEGYSVSREKKESFPLTVTSAQKNPTAFYLCASSIGVLSGANVLTFGAGSRLTVL.

By share, this clonotype counts as medium-sized. The rearrangement links TRBV9 to TRBJ2-1, with 16 positions matching TRBD2. In germline, CDR1 is SGDLS, CDR2 YYNGEE. With V trimmed by 3 bases and J by 9 bases, 15 bases remained unmatched. CDR3 length equals 19 residues. The CDR3 DNA reads TGTGCCAGCAGCGGACAGCGGGGCGGGGGACTAGCGGGAGGGCTTGAGCAGTTCTTC. This gives the protein CASSGQRGGGLAGGLEQFF.

In its sample, this clonotype ranks as medium-sized (0.01 to 0.1%). V gene TRBV4-2 combines with J gene TRBJ2-7; D is unresolved. The germline V gene has CDR1 LGHNA and CDR2 YNFKEQ. V was pared by 0 bases and J by 2 bases, with 5 bases between. This CDR3 comprises 13 residues. CDR3 in DNA: TGTGCCAGCAGCCAAGACGGCACCTACGAGCAGTACTTC. Its protein product is CASSQDGTYEQYF.